This T cell receptor (beta chain) was sequenced during a study of response to subunit inactivated influenza vaccine (dated by TCRdb to 2016 to 2019). Broadly, across the study: Deep quantitative T cell receptor repertoire profiling was used in the study to track responses to a trivalent subunit inactivated influenza vaccine.

Of note for this clonotype: Its cognate antigen has yet to be identified. Base qualities are not recorded, but no much larger clone differs from it by a single base.

The method was RT-PCR. Sequencing was carried out with an Illumina HiSeq 2500. In TCRdb, the public reads were trimmed at Q25 with fastp and aligned with MiXCR, with productive beta chains retained. Identical CDR3 proteins give one entry, which carries the most common genes and DNA. Present in this sample are 150,000 to 200,000 distinct CDR3 sequences, around 10% of which were seen just once. The top ten constitute around 33% of the sample. The germline V and J ends show losses of 0 bases and 9 bases respectively, and no gene match explains 6 bases of the junction. From a lookup of the germline V gene, CDR1 and CDR2 are SGHDT and YYEEEE. Reading from cysteine to phenylalanine, the CDR3 counts 14 amino acids. This entry keeps only the CDR3 DNA: 42 bases, framed from base 1. What the authors observed across the whole study: The authors proposed that each seasonal influenza vaccination may bring in only a limited number of new T cells.

The sequence links TRBV5-6 to TRBJ2-1; TRBD2 matches 7 bases in the middle. The sample was CD8+ T cells sorted from PBMCs, taken around 25 months after vaccination. The sequence was obtained from a man aged 45-69 years who received an inactivated influenza vaccine. Donor details come from another sample of the same person, matched by shared clones. The CDR3 in this case is CASSLGLARGEQFF. The DNA sequence reads TGTGCCAGCAGCTTGGGACTAGCCCGAGGTGAGCAGTTCTTC.